These T cell receptor beta chains were read from a single sample in a study of Ad26.COV2.S vaccination and SARS-CoV-2 variants. Measured with immunoSEQ multiplex PCR; TCRdb has only the in-frame clones, and not every one. The repertoire holds about 480,000 clones, with roughly nine tenths as singletons. The source was peripheral blood, collected in a trial of Ad26.COV2.S vaccine versus placebo. These receptor sequences come from a person between 18 and 65 years old who received the Ad26.COV2.S COVID-19 vaccine or a placebo. The CDR3 runs from the conserved cysteine through the conserved F or W. A D gene is named only where the DNA matches it firmly. Some rows mark clone size as missing; the rest say once, few, many or name a class of expanded clone.

>NA|TRBJ2-7|NA|TRBV19
CATRDSAYEQYF
TGTGCCACCCGCGACAGCGCCTACGAGCAGTACTTC
>TRBD2|TRBJ2-1|NA|TRBV27
CASTAGGLSYNEQFF
TGTGCCAGCACAGCGGGAGGCCTATCCTACAATGAGCAGTTCTTC
>NA|TRBJ2-1|NA|TRBV28
CATRGGVSYNEQFF
TGTGCCACTAGAGGGGGAGTCTCCTACAATGAGCAGTTCTTC
>NA|TRBJ1-1|many|TRBV6-5
CASRRDAGENAAFF
TGTGCCAGCAGAAGAGACGCAGGGGAAAACGCGGCTTTCTTT
>NA|TRBJ2-5|once|TRBV29-1
CSVGGQFETQYF
TGCAGCGTTGGGGGGCAATTCGAGACCCAGTACTTC
>NA|TRBJ2-3|NA|TRBV30
CAWSVGPTADTQYF
TGTGCCTGGAGTGTTGGCCCCACGGCAGATACGCAGTATTTT
>TRBD2|TRBJ2-1|NA|TRBV5-1
CASSWKGAGEGEQFF
TGCGCCAGCAGCTGGAAAGGAGCGGGAGAGGGTGAGCAGTTCTTC
>TRBD2|TRBJ2-3|NA|TRBV28
CASSSRVAGGPGDTQYF
TGTGCCAGCAGTTCGAGGGTAGCGGGAGGGCCGGGAGATACGCAGTATTTT
>NA|TRBJ1-6|NA|TRBV5-1
CASSAWSQGNSPLHF
TGCGCCAGCAGCGCCTGGAGTCAGGGTAATTCACCCCTCCACTTT
>TRBD1|TRBJ2-7|NA|TRBV5-1
CASRDGTGPSYEQYF
TGCGCCAGCAGAGATGGGACAGGCCCCTCCTACGAGCAGTACTTC
>TRBD1|TRBJ2-3|NA|TRBV28
CASSLRQGTTDTQYF
TGTGCCAGCAGTTTACGACAGGGGACCACAGATACGCAGTATTTT
>TRBD2|TRBJ2-5|NA|TRBV28
CASIGTRAETQYF
TGTGCCAGCATTGGGACTAGGGCTGAGACCCAGTACTTC
>NA|TRBJ1-1|few|TRBV7-9
CASSLQWTEAFF
TGTGCCAGCAGCTTACAGTGGACTGAAGCTTTCTTT
>NA|TRBJ2-1|NA|TRBV9
CASSLLGSRVSYNEQFF
TGTGCCAGCAGCCTCTTGGGCTCCAGGGTCTCCTACAATGAGCAGTTCTTC
>NA|TRBJ2-1|NA|TRBV28
CASTGSNEQFF
TGTGCCAGTACAGGATCCAATGAGCAGTTCTTC
>NA|TRBJ1-1|NA|TRBV11-2
CASSLGSWAAEAFF
TGTGCCAGCAGCTTAGGTTCATGGGCAGCCGAAGCTTTCTTT